Listed here are 15 T cell receptor beta chains from one sample, sequenced in a study of PD-L1 blockade in urothelial cancer. This sample's time point: pretreatment peripheral blood. TCRdb's table, derived via immunoSEQ multiplex PCR, lists solely in-frame clones and lacks some. The data contain approximately 79,000 clones, 70% to 90% of them singletons. Source: PBMCs, taken around atezolizumab (anti-PD-L1) treatment. These receptors all come from a man in his forties with urothelial cancer.

The rearrangement uses TRBV28 and TRBJ1-3; the D gene is possibly TRBD1 (5 bases). The CDR3 length is 16 residues. Germline CDR1 MDHEN, CDR2 SYDVKM. Trimming removed 3 bases at V and 4 bases at J, with 16 bases between. CDR3 coding DNA: TGTGCCAGCAGTTTTCTCAACAGGCCCCCCGGAAACACCATATATTTT. Protein product: CASSFLNRPPGNTIYF.

The chain couples TRBV6-4 to TRBJ2-2, with 10 bases that match TRBD2. This CDR3 comprises 15 residues. V lost 4 bases to trimming and J lost 1 base; unmatched junction nucleotides: 0. Per the germline V gene, CDR1 is MRHNA and CDR2 is SNTAGT. Here the CDR3 DNA reads TGTGCCAGCAGTGGGACTAGCGGGAACACCGGGGAGCTGTTTTTT. Translated: CASSGTSGNTGELFF.

J is TRBJ2-1 and V is TRBV2; 11 bases match TRBD2. V lost 10 bases, J lost 15 bases, and 14 bases stayed unmatched. CDR1 and CDR2 from the germline V gene are SNHLY and FYNNEI. The CDR3 runs to 13 residues. The chain's CDR3 is CATQGPSGRYGFF. The CDR3 nucleotides are TGTGCCACACAAGGTCCTAGCGGGAGGTATGGGTTCTTC.

The V gene is TRBV28, the J gene TRBJ1-5; D is ambiguous. V lost 5 bases and J lost 5, with 10 bases in between. The germline V gene encodes CDR1 MDHEN and CDR2 SYDVKM. This CDR3 comprises 13 residues. For the CDR3, the DNA is TGTGCCAGCAGTCCCACATTTGATCAGCCCCAGCATTTT. Amino acids: CASSPTFDQPQHF.

CDR3 DNA: TGCAGCGTTGCGCGTGACAGTGAAGCTTTCTTT. Translation: CSVARDSEAFF. The J gene is TRBJ1-1, the V gene TRBV29-1; a possible D gene is TRBD1 (5 bases). Germline values: CDR1 SQVTM, CDR2 ANQGSEA. Trimming removed 4 bases from V and 7 bases from J, with 10 bases in between. CDR3 size: 11 residues.

Concerning this clone: The same CDR3 is also encoded by other DNA sequences in this sample. The rearrangement links TRBV6-5 to TRBJ2-1; 9 positions agree with TRBD1. CDR1 is MNHEY, CDR2 SVGAGI, per germline. The CDR3 length is 13 residues. The V gene end was trimmed by 2 bases and the J gene end by 7 bases; junction bases not matched to a gene: 0. The CDR3 sequence is CASSYDRGNEQFF. The CDR3 coding sequence is TGTGCCAGCAGTTACGACAGGGGGAATGAGCAGTTCTTC.

V is TRBV14 and J is TRBJ2-3, with D perhaps matching TRBD2 (6 bases). Germline V gives CDR1 SGHDN, CDR2 FVKESK. V lost 4 bases, J lost 7 bases, and 12 bases lay in between. The CDR3 is 13 residues long. The CDR3 sequence: CASSRQAGHTQYF. CDR3 DNA sequence: TGTGCCAGCAGCCGACAAGCGGGCCATACGCAGTATTTT.

The sample holds one count of this clone. The V gene is TRBV9, the J gene TRBJ2-6, with 7 bases that match TRBD2. Germline trimming cut 4 bases from V and 2 bases from J; bases unmatched to any gene: 3. The CDR3 extends over 15 amino acids. The germline CDR1 and CDR2 sequences are SGDLS and YYNGEE. CDR3 coding DNA: TGTGCCAGCAGCTGGGGAGGGGCTGGGGCCAACGTCCTGACTTTC. The encoded protein is CASSWGGAGANVLTF.

The V gene is TRBV6-1, the J gene TRBJ1-2; D gene unclear. Deletions cut 4 bases from V and 13 bases from J, with 16 bases between. Germline V gene lookup returns CDR1 MNHNS and CDR2 SASEGT. CDR3 size: 12 residues. CDR3 amino acids: CASSGRSGGGTF. CDR3 nucleotide sequence: TGTGCCAGCAGTGGCCGAAGCGGAGGTGGCACCTTC.

The rearrangement links TRBV28 to TRBJ1-1; D gene uncertain. The CDR3 has 13 residues. Germline V gene data show CDR1 as MDHEN and CDR2 as SYDVKM. Between the trimmed V and J ends, which lost 7 bases and 6 bases, there was a span of 15 bases. This chain's CDR3 is CASIEGGLPEAFF. CDR3 nucleotide sequence: TGTGCCAGCATCGAAGGAGGGTTGCCTGAAGCTTTCTTT.

The V gene is TRBV5-1, the J gene TRBJ2-7; unclear D gene. This CDR3 has 14 amino acids. From germline, CDR1 is SGHRS and CDR2 YFSETQ. The ends were cut back, 2 bases at V and 4 bases at J, with 13 bases in the middle. CDR3 sequence (DNA): TGCGCCAGCAGCTTAACAAGACTCGGTTACGAGCAGTACTTC. Translation gives CASSLTRLGYEQYF.

This chain connects TRBV6-6 to TRBJ1-1; D unresolved. V was pared by 8 bases and J by 1 base, with 14 bases between. This CDR3 has 14 amino acids. Germline CDR1 is MNHNY and CDR2 is SVGAGI (reference sequence). In DNA form, the CDR3 reads TGTGCCAGCCTTGGCGGGTTCCGGAACACTGAAGCTTTCTTT. The encoded protein is CASLGGFRNTEAFF.

V gene TRBV11-2 combines with J gene TRBJ2-7; maybe TRBD2 (7 bases). The CDR3 covers 16 residues. In germline, CDR1 is SGHAT, CDR2 FQNNGV. V was trimmed by 4 bases and J by 2 bases, leaving 18 bases between them. The CDR3 loop is CASSSLLGGPTYEQYF. The CDR3 nucleotides read TGTGCCAGCAGCTCCTTATTGGGGGGGCCCACCTACGAGCAGTACTTC.

The chain has TRBV9 and TRBJ2-3, with D maybe TRBD1 (6 bases). V gave up 6 bases and J gave up 2 bases, with 13 bases separating them. CDR1 is SGDLS and CDR2 is YYNGEE in the germline V gene. The CDR3 length is 14 residues. The CDR3 DNA reads as TGTGCCAGCAACGTTAGGGGGACCACAGATACGCAGTATTTT. It is translated as CASNVRGTTDTQYF.

V is TRBV18 and J is TRBJ1-5; TRBD1 matches at 8 bases. With 3 bases clipped from V and 3 bases from J, the junction kept 4 bases outside the gene matches. The CDR3 covers 15 residues. CDR1 is KGHSH and CDR2 is LQKENI in the germline V gene. CDR3 sequence reads: CASSPGTGYNQPQHF. DNA of the CDR3: TGTGCCAGCTCACCGGGGACAGGCTACAATCAGCCCCAGCATTTT.